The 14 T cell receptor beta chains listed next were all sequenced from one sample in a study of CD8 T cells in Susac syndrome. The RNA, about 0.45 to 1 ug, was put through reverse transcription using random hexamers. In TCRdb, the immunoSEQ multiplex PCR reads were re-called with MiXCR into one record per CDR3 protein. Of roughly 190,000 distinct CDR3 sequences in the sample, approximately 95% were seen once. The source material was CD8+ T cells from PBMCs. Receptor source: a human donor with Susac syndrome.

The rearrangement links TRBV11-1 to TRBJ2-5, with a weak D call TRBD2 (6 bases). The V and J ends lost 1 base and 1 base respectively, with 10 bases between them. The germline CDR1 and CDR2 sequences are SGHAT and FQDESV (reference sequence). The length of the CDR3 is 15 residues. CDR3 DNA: TGTGCCAGCAGCTTAGACTCGGGAGCCCAAGAGACCCAGTACTTC. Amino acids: CASSLDSGAQETQYF.

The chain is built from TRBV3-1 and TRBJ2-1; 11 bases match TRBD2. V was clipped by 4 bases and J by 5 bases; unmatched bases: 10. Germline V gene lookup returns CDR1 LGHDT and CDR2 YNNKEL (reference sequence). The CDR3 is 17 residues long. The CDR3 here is CASSLYPGLAANNEQFF. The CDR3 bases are TGTGCCAGCAGCCTATATCCGGGACTAGCGGCCAACAATGAGCAGTTCTTC.

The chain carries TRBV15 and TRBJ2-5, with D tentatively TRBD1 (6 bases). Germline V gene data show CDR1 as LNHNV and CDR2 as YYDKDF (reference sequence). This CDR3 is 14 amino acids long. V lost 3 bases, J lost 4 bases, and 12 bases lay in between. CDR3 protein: CATSSPQGRETQYF. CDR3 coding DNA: TGTGCCACCAGCAGTCCCCAGGGGAGAGAGACCCAGTACTTC.

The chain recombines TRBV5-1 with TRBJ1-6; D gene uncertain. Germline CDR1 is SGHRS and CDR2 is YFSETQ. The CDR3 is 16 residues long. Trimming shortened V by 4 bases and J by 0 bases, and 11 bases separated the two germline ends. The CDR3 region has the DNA TGCGCCAGCAGCCCGGACGGGAGCTCCTATAATTCACCCCTCCACTTT. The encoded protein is CASSPDGSSYNSPLHF.

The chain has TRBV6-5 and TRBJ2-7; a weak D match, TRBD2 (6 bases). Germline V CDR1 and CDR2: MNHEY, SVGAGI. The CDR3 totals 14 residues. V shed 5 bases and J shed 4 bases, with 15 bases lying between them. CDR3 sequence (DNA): TGTGCCAGCAGTCCTACTAGCTCACAGTACGAGCAGTACTTC. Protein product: CASSPTSSQYEQYF.

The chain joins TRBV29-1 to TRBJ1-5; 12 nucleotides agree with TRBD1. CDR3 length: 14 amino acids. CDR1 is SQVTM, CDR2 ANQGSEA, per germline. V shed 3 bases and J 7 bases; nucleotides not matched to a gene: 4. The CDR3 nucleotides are TGCAGCGTTGAGGGACAGGGGGCTGGACAGCCCCAGCATTTT. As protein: CSVEGQGAGQPQHF.

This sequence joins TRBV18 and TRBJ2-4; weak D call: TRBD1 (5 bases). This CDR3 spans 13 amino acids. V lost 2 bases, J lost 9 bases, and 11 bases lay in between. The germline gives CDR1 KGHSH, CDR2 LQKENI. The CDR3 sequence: CASSPTRVGIQYF. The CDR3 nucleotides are TGTGCCAGCTCACCAACCAGGGTGGGCATTCAGTACTTC.

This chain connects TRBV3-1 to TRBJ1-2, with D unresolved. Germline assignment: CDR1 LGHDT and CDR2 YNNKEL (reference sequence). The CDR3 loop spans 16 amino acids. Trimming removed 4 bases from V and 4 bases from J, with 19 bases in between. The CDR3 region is CASSPRRRGLRYGYTF. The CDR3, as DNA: TGTGCCAGCAGCCCACGACGTAGAGGGCTACGCTATGGCTACACCTTC.

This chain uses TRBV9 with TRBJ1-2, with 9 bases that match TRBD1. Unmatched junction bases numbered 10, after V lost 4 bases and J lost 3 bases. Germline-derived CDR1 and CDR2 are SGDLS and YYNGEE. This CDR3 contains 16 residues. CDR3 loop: CASSSTGDRVYYGYTF. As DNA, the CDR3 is TGTGCCAGCAGCTCTACAGGGGACAGGGTTTACTATGGCTACACCTTC.

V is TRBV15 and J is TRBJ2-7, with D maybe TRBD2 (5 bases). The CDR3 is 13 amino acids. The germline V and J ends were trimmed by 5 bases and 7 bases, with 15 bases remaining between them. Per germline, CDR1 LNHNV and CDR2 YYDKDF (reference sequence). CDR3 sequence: CATSPGERLEQYF. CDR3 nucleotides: TGTGCCACCAGCCCCGGGGAGAGGTTGGAGCAGTACTTC. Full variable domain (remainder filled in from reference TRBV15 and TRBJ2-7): DAMVIQNPRYQVTQFGKPVTLSCSQTLNHNVMYWYQQKSSQAPKLLFHYYDKDFNNEADTPDNFQSRRPNTSFCFLDIRSPGLGDTAMYLCATSPGERLEQYFGPGTRLTVT.

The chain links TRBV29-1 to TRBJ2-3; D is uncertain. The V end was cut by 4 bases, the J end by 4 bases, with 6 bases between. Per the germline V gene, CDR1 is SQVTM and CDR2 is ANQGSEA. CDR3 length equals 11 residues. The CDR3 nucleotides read TGCAGCGTTGGATTTTCAGATACGCAGTATTTT. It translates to CSVGFSDTQYF.

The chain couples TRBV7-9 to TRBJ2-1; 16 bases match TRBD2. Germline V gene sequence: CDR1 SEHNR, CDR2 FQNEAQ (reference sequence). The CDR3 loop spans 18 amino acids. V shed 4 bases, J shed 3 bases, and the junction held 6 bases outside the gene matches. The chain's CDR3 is CASSSGTSGGAGYNEQFF. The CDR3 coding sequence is TGTGCCAGCAGCTCAGGGACTAGCGGGGGGGCAGGCTACAATGAGCAGTTCTTC.

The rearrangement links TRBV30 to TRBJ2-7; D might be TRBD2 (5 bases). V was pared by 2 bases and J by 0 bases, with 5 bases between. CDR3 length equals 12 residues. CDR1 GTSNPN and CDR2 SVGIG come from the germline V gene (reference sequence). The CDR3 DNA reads TGTGCCTGGAGTCTAGCCTCCTACGAGCAGTACTTC. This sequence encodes CAWSLASYEQYF.

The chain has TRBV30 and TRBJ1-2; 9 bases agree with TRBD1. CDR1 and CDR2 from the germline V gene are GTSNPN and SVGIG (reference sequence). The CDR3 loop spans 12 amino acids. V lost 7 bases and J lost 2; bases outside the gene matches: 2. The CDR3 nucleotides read TGTGCCTACGGGACAGGGAACTATGGCTACACCTTC. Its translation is CAYGTGNYGYTF. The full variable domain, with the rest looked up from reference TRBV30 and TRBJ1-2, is SQTIHQWPATLVQPVGSPLSLECTVEGTSNPNLYWYRQAAGRGLQLLFYSVGIGQISSEVPQNLSASRPQDRQFILSSKKLLLSDSGFYLCAYGTGNYGYTFGSGTRLTVV.